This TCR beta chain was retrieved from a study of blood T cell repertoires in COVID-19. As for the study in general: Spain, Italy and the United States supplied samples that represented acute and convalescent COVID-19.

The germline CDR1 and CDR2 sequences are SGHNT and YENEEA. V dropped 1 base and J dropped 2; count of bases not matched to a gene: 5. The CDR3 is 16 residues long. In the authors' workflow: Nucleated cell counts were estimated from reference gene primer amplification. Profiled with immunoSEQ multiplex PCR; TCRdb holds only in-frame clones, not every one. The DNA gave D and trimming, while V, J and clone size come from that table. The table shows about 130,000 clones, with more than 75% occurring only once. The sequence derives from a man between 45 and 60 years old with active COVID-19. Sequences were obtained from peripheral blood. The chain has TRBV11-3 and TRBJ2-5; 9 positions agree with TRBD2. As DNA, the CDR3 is TGTGCCAGCAGCTTAGGAGGCAGCGGGAGGCAAGAGACCCAGTACTTC. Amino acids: CASSLGGSGRQETQYF.